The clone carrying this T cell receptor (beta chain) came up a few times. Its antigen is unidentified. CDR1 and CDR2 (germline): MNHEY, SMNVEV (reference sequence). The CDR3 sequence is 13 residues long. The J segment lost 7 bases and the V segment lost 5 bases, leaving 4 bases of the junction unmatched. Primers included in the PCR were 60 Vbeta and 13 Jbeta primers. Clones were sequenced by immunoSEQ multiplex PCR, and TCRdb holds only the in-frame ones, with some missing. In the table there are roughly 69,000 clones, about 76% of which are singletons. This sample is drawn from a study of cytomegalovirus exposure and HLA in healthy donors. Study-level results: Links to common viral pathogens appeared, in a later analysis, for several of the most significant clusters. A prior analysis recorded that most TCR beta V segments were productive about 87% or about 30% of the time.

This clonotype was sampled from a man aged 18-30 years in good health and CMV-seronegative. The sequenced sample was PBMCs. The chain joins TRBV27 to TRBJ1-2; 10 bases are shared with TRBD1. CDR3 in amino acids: CASSLGTGAGYTF. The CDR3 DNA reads TGTGCCAGCAGTCTAGGGACAGGGGCTGGCTACACCTTC.